A single T cell receptor beta chain is shown here with its context. Its antigen is still unknown. Repertoires were generated with immunoSEQ multiplex PCR, while TCRdb's copy carries only in-frame clones and drops some. This table has about 28,000 clones, approximately 91% appearing once. The source of the sample is a study of PD-1 blockade in classical Hodgkin lymphoma. General study results and limits: Undefined causes, possibly disease activity or prior therapy, underlie the repertoire differences.

V shed 5 bases and J shed 8 bases, with 15 bases lying between them. The CDR3 totals 13 residues. Germline CDR1 is MNHEY and CDR2 is SVGAGI. Stated time point: newly diagnosed, previously untreated cHL patient sample. The V gene is TRBV6-5, the J gene TRBJ1-2; TRBD1 might be the D (6 bases). The source of this sequence is a human donor with classical Hodgkin lymphoma. Sequenced sample: peripheral blood mononuclear cells (PBMCs). The CDR3 spells CASSPLGARGYTF. CDR3 coding DNA: TGTGCCAGCAGTCCGCTGGGGGCGCGCGGCTACACCTTC.